This T cell receptor beta chain was found in a study of post-analysis software for immune sequencing data. Comments on this clonotype: Its target is unknown.

Unique molecular identifiers were built into the TCR beta cDNA libraries. It was from roughly 1 to 10 million T cells that 450,000 to 550,000 cDNA molecules came. TCRdb used MiXCR to reprocess the PCR reads, holding one entry per CDR3 protein. The data show hundreds of thousands of distinct CDR3 sequences, with roughly three fifths seen just once and around 10% held by the top ten. Trimming took 5 bases from V and 10 from J, leaving 9 bases between them. CDR3 length: 11 amino acids. The germline V gene encodes CDR1 SGHVS and CDR2 FQNEAQ. Overall study results and limits: About five TRBV segments appeared more often in patients than in controls, and TRBV5-6, TRBV5-1 and TRBV20-1 were among these.

V is TRBV7-8 and J is TRBJ2-1; a weak D match, TRBD1 (5 bases). Input material: blood. The receptor was derived from a girl aged 2-10 years with multiple sclerosis. CDR3 amino acids: CASSHHREQFF. CDR3 DNA: TGTGCCAGCAGCCACCACAGGGAGCAGTTCTTC.